The clone carrying this T cell receptor (beta chain) has only a few counts. The data stem from a study of T cells after yellow fever vaccination. TCRdb reprocessed the 5' RACE reads via MiXCR and lists one record per CDR3 protein. The sample contains around 530,000 distinct CDR3 sequences, about a sixth of which appear only once. Germline assignment: CDR1 DFQATT and CDR2 SNEGSKA (reference sequence). The CDR3 consists of 13 residues. V lost 1 base and J lost 5, with 11 bases in between. The chain uses TRBV20-1 and TRBJ2-5, with D perhaps matching TRBD2 (6 bases). The clonotype originates from a man aged 18 to 30 who received the YFV17D yellow fever vaccine. The input for sequencing was PBMCs, taken about 5 days after the first yellow fever vaccination. CDR3 nucleotide sequence: TGCAGTGCTAGAGTTCCGGGAGATGAGACCCAGTACTTC. It codes for CSARVPGDETQYF.